This note documents a single T cell receptor beta chain sequence. This entry belongs to a study of OX40 agonist ivuxolimab in advanced cancers. Across the study: The mean age was approximately 60 years, ranging from about 20 to 90, with around four fifths of participants male. In three patients, partial responses were observed, one with hepatocellular carcinoma and two with cutaneous melanoma.

V shed 5 bases, J shed 5 bases, and the junction held 9 bases outside the gene matches. This CDR3 has 15 residues. The V gene's germline CDR1 is MDHEN and CDR2 SYDVKM. The assay was immunoSEQ multiplex PCR, and TCRdb's table has in-frame clones only and misses some. The table lists tens of thousands of clones, approximately 85% of them singletons, with 2.4% in the top ten. This rearrangement joins TRBV28 to TRBJ1-2; TRBD1 aligns across 9 bases. The sequence was obtained from an adult with an advanced solid tumor such as melanoma, head and neck, liver or kidney cancer. The sequencing used CD4+ or CD8+ T cells sorted from blood, collected in a trial of the OX40 agonist ivuxolimab. The CDR3 nucleotides are TGTGCCAGCAGTAAACGGGACAGGGAAAATTATGGCTACACCTTC. This sequence encodes CASSKRDRENYGYTF.